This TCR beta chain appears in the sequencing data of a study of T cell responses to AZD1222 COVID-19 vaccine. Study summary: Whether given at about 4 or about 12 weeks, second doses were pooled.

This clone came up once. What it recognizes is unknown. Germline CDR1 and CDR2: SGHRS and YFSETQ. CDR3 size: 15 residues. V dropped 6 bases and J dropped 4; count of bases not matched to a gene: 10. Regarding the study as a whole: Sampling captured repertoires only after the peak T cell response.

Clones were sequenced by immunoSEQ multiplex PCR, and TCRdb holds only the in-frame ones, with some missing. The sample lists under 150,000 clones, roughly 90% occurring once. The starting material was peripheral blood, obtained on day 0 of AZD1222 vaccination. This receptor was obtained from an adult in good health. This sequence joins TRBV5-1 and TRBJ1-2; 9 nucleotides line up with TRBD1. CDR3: CASTQTGGAGYGYTF. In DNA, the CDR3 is TGCGCCAGCACCCAAACAGGGGGCGCGGGCTATGGCTACACCTTC. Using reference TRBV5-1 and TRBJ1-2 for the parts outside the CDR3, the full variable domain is KAGVTQTPRYLIKTRGQQVTLSCSPISGHRSVSWYQQTPGQGLQFLFEYFSETQRNKGNFPGRFSGRQFSNSRSEMNVSTLELGDSALYLCASTQTGGAGYGYTFGSGTRLTVV.